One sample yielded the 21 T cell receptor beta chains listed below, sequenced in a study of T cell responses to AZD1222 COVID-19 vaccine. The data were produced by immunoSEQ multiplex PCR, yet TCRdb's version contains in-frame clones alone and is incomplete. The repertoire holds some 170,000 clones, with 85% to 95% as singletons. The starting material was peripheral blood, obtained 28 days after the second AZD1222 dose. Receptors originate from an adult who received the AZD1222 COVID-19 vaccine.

CDR3 DNA sequence: TGCGCCAGCAGCTTGGATGGGCGAGCGGGAGGCTCCTACAATGAGCAGTTCTTC. This sequence encodes CASSLDGRAGGSYNEQFF. This chain uses TRBV5-1 with TRBJ2-1; the match to TRBD2 covers 9 bases. V gave up 0 bases and J gave up 0 bases; unmatched junction bases: 7. Germline CDR1 and CDR2: SGHRS and YFSETQ. This CDR3 contains 18 residues.

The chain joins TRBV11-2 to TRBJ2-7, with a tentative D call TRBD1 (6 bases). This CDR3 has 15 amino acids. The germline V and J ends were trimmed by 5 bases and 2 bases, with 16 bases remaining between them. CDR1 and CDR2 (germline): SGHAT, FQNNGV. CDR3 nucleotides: TGTGCCAGCAGCGCCAGGGGCGTCGAGACCTACGAGCAGTACTTC. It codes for CASSARGVETYEQYF.

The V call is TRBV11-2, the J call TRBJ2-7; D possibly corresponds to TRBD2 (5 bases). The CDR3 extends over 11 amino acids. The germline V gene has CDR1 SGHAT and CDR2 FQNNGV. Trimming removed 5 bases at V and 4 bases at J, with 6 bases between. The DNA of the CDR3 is TGTGCCAGCAGCAGGACTTACGAGCAGTACTTC. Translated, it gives CASSRTYEQYF.

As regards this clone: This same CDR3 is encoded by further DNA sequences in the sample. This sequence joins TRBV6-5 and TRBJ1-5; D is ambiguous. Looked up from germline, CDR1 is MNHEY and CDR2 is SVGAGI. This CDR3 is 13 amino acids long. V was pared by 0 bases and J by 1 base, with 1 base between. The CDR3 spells CASSYSSNQPQHF. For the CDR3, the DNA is TGTGCCAGCAGTTACTCGAGCAATCAGCCCCAGCATTTT.

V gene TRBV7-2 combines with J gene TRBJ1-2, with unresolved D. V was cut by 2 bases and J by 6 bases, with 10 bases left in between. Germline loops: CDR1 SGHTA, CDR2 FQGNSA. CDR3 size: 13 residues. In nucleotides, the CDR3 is TGTGCCAGCAGCTTACGGGAGGAGAATGGCTACACCTTC. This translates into CASSLREENGYTF.

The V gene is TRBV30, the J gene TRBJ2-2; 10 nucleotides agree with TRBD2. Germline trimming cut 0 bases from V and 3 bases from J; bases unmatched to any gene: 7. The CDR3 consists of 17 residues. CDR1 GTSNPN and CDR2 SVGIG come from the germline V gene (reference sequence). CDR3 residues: CAWSVRRLAGDTGELFF. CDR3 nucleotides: TGTGCCTGGAGTGTACGGCGACTAGCGGGTGACACCGGGGAGCTGTTTTTT.

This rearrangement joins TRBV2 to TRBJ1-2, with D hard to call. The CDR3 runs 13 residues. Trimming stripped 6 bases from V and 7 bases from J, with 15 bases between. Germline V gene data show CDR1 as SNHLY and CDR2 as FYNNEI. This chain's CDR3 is CASSPEGKGGYTF. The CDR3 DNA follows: TGTGCCAGCAGCCCTGAAGGGAAGGGTGGCTACACCTTC. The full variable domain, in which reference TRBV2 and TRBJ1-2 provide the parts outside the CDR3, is EPEVTQTPSHQVTQMGQEVILRCVPISNHLYFYWYRQILGQKVEFLVSFYNNEISEKSEIFDDQFSVERPDGSNFTLKIRSTKLEDSAMYFCASSPEGKGGYTFGSGTRLTVV.

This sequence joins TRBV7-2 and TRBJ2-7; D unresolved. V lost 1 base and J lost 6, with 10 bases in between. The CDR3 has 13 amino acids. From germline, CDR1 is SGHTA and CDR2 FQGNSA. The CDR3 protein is CASSLGLSREQYF. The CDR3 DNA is TGTGCCAGCAGCTTAGGGCTCAGCCGCGAGCAGTACTTC.

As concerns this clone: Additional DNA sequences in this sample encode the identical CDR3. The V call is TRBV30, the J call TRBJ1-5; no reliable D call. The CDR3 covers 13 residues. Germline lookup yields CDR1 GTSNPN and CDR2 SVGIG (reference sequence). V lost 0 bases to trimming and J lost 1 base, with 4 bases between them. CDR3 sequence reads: CAWSVGSNQPQHF. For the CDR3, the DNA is TGTGCCTGGAGTGTAGGAAGCAATCAGCCCCAGCATTTT.

The CDR3 loop is CASSTGLAGRINEQFF. The CDR3, as DNA: TGTGCCAGCAGCACGGGACTAGCGGGGAGAATCAATGAGCAGTTCTTC. The chain recombines TRBV9 with TRBJ2-1; TRBD2 matches 13 bases. The length of the CDR3 is 16 residues. From germline, CDR1 is SGDLS and CDR2 YYNGEE. V shed 4 bases, J shed 6 bases, and the junction held 7 bases outside the gene matches.

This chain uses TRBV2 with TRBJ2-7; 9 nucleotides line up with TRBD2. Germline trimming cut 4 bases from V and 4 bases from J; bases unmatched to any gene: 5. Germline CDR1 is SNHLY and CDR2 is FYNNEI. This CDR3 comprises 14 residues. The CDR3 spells CASSGGGRGYEQYF. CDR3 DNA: TGTGCCAGCAGTGGAGGCGGGAGGGGTTACGAGCAGTACTTC.

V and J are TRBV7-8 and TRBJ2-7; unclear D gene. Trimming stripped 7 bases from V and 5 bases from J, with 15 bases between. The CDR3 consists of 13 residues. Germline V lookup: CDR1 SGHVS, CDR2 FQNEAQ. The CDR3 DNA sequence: TGTGCCAGCACCCTAGGGTTGGGGAACGAGCAGTACTTC. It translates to CASTLGLGNEQYF.

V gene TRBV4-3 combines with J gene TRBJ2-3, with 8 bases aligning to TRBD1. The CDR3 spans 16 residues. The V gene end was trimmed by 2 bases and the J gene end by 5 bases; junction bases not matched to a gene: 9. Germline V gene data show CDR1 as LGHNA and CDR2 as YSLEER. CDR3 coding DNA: TGCGCCAGCAGCCAACTTGGACAGGGTGGTGGAGATACGCAGTATTTT. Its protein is CASSQLGQGGGDTQYF.

The CDR3 is CASSLRTGELFF. As DNA, the CDR3 is TGTGCCAGTAGTCTCCGCACCGGGGAGCTGTTTTTT. V usage is TRBV19 and J usage is TRBJ2-2; D gene unclear. Germline CDR1 is LNHDA and CDR2 is SQIVND (reference sequence). Trimming pared 5 bases from V and 4 bases from J, leaving 5 bases between. This CDR3 spans 12 amino acids.

CDR3 coding DNA: TGTGCCAGCAGTGAGTCCAGACAGTTGAACACTGAAGCTTTCTTT. Protein: CASSESRQLNTEAFF. The gene calls are TRBV6-1 and TRBJ1-1; weak D call: TRBD1 (5 bases). CDR1 is MNHNS and CDR2 is SASEGT in the germline V gene. This CDR3 spans 15 amino acids. With 3 bases removed from V and 0 bases from J, the gap between germline ends came to 11 bases.

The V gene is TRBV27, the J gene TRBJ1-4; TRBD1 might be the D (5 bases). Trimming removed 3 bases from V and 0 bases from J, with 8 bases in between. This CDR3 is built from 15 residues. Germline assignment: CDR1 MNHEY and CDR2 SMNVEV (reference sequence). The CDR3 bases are TGTGCCAGCAGTTTTGACAGAGCAACTAATGAAAAACTGTTTTTT. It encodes CASSFDRATNEKLFF.

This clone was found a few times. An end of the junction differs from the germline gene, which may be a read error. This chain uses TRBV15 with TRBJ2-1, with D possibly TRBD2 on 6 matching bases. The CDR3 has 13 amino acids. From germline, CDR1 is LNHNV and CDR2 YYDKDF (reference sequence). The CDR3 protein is CATSRDVRWDSLF. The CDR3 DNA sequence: TGTGCCACCAGCAGAGATGTAAGATGGGACTCCCTCTTC.

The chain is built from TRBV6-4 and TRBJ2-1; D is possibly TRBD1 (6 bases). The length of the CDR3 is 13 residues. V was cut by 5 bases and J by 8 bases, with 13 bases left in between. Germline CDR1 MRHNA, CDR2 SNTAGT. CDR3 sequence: CASSKDRIDEQFF. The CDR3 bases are TGTGCCAGCAGTAAAGACAGGATCGATGAGCAGTTCTTC.

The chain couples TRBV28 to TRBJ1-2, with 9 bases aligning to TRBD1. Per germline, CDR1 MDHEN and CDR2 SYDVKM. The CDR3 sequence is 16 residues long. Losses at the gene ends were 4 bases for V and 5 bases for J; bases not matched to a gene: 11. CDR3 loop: CASSSYDRGIWYGYTF. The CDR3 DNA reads TGTGCCAGCAGTTCGTACGACAGGGGGATTTGGTATGGCTACACCTTC.

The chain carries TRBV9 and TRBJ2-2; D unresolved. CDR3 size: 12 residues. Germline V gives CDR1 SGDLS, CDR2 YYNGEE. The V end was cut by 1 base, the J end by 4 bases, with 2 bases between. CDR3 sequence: CASSVFTGELFF. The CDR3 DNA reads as TGTGCCAGCAGCGTATTCACCGGGGAGCTGTTTTTT.

CDR3 sequence (DNA): TGTGCCAGCAGCTCTGGGGGGCTTCAGCCCCAGCATTTT. Amino acids: CASSSGGLQPQHF. The chain has TRBV5-4 and TRBJ1-5; possibly TRBD1 for D (6 bases). Germline V gene sequence: CDR1 SGHNT, CDR2 YYREEE (reference sequence). The germline V and J ends were trimmed by 3 bases and 6 bases, with 10 bases remaining between them. The CDR3 has 13 residues.